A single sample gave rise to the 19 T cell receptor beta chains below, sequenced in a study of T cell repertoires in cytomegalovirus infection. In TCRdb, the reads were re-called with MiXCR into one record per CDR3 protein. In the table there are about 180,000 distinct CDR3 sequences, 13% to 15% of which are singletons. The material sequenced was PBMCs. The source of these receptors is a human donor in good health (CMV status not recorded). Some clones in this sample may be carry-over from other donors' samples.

CDR3 region: CASSLLGPLHF. CDR3 bases: TGTGCCAGCAGTCTTCTGGGGCCCCTCCACTTT. This sequence joins TRBV28 and TRBJ1-6; D call uncertain. From germline, CDR1 is MDHEN and CDR2 SYDVKM. V was pared by 5 bases and J by 13 bases, with 9 bases between. This CDR3 is built from 11 residues. Using reference TRBV28 and TRBJ1-6 for the parts outside the CDR3, the full variable domain is DVKVTQSSRYLVKRTGEKVFLECVQDMDHENMFWYRQDPGLGLRLIYFSYDVKMKEKGDIPEGYSVSREKKERFSLILESASTNQTSMYLCASSLLGPLHFGNGTRLTVT.

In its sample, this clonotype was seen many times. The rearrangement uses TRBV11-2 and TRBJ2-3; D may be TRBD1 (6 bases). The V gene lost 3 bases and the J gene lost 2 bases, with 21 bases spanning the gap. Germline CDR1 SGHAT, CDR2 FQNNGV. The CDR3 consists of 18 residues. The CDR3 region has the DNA TGTGCCAGCAGCTTTTCCGGGACACTCTTCTCGTCCACAGATACGCAGTATTTT. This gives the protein CASSFSGTLFSSTDTQYF.

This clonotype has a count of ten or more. CDR3 loop: CASSRIAPGQGFHEQFF. As DNA, the CDR3 is TGTGCCAGCAGCCGAATAGCCCCGGGACAGGGATTCCATGAGCAGTTCTTC. The V call is TRBV7-2, the J call TRBJ2-1, with TRBD1 identical over 9 bases. Trimming cost V 5 bases and J 8 bases; bases outside gene matches: 16. The CDR3 is made up of 17 amino acids. The germline V gene encodes CDR1 SGHTA and CDR2 FQGNSA.

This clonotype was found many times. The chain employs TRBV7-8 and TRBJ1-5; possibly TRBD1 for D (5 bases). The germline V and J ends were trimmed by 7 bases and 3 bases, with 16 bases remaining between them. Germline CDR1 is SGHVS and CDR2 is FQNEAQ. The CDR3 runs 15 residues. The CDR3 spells CASTGERDPNQPQHF. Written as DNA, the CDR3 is TGTGCCAGCACTGGAGAAAGGGACCCCAATCAGCCCCAGCATTTT. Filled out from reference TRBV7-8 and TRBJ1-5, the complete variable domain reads GAGVSQSPRYKVAKRGQDVALRCDPISGHVSLFWYQQALGQGPEFLTYFQNEAQLDKSGLPSDRFFAERPEGSVSTLKIQRTQQEDSAVYLCASTGERDPNQPQHFGDGTRLSIL.

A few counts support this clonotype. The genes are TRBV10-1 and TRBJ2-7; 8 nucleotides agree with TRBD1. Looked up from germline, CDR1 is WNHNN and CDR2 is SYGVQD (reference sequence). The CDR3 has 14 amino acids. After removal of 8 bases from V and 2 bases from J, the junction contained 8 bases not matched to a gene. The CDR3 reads CASAGGPGTYEQYF. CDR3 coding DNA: TGCGCCAGCGCAGGGGGCCCGGGTACCTACGAGCAGTACTTC.

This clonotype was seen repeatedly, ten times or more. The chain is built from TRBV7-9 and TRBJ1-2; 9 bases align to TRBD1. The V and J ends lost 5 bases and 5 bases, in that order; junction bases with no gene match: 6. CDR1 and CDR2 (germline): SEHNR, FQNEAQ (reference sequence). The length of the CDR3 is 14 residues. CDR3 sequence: CASSDRDRAYGYTF. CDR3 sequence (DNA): TGTGCCAGCAGCGACCGGGACAGGGCTTATGGCTACACCTTC.

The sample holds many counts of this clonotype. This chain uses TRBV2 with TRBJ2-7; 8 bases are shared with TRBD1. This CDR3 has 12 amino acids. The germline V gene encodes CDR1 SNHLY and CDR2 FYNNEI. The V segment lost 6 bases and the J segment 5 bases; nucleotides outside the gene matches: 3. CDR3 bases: TGTGCCAGCAGGGCAGGGGGCGACGAGCAGTACTTC. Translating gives CASRAGGDEQYF.

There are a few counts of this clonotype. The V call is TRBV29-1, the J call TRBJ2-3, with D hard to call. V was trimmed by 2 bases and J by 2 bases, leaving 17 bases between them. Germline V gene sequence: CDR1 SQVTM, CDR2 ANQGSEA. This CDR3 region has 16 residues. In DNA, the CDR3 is TGCAGCGTTGAAAATGTAGAAAACGATAACACAGATACGCAGTATTTT. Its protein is CSVENVENDNTDTQYF.

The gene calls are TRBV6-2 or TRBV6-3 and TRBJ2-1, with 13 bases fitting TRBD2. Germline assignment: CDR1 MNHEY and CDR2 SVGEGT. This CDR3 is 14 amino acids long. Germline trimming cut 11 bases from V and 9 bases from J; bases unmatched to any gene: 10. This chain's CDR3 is CAARTSGSWREQFF. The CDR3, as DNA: TGTGCCGCGCGGACTAGCGGGAGCTGGCGTGAGCAGTTCTTC.

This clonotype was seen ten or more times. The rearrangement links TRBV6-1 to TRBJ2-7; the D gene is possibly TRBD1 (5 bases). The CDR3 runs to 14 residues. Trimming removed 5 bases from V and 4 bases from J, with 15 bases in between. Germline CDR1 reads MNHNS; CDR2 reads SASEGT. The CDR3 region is CASSFRTSLYEQYF. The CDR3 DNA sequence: TGTGCCAGCAGTTTCCGGACATCGTTATACGAGCAGTACTTC.

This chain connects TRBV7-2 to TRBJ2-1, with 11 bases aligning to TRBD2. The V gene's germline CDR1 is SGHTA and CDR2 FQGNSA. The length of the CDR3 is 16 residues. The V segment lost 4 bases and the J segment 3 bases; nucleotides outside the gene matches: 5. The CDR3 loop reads CASSSGTSGFYNEQFF. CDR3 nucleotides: TGTGCCAGCAGCTCCGGGACTAGCGGTTTCTACAATGAGCAGTTCTTC.

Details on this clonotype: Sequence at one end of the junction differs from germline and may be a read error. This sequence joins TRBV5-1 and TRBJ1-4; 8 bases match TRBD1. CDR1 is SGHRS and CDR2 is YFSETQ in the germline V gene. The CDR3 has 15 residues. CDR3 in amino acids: CASSDSTGAEEKLVF. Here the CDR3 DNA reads TGCGCCAGCAGCGACTCGACAGGGGCGGAGGAAAAACTGGTTTTT.

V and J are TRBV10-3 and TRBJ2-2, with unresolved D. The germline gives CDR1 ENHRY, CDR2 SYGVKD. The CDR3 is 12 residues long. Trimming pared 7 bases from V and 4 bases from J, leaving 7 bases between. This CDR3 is CAIISSTGELFF. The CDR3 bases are TGTGCCATCATTTCATCCACCGGGGAGCTGTTTTTT.

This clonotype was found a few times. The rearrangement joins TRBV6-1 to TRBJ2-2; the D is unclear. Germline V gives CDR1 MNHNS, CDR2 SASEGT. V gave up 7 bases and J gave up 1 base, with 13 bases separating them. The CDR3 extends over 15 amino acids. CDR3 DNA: TGTGCCAGCATTAAAGACGGGTTGAACACCGGGGAGCTGTTTTTT. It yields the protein CASIKDGLNTGELFF.

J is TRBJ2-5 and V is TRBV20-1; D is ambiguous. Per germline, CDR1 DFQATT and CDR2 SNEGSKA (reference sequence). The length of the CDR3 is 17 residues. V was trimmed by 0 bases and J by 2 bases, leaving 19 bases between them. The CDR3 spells CSARDGSWNQLQETQYF. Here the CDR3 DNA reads TGCAGTGCTAGAGATGGATCCTGGAACCAGCTACAAGAGACCCAGTACTTC.

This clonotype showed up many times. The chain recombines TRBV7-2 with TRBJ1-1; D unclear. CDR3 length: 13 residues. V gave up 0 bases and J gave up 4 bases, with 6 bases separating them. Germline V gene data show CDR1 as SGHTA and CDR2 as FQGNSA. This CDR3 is CASSLASVTEAFF. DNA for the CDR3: TGTGCCAGCAGCTTAGCTTCAGTCACTGAAGCTTTCTTT. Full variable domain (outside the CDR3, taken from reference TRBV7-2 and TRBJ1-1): GAGVSQSPSNKVTEKGKDVELRCDPISGHTALYWYRQSLGQGLEFLIYFQGNSAPDKSGLPSDRFSAERTGGSVSTLTIQRTQQEDSAVYLCASSLASVTEAFFGQGTRLTVV.

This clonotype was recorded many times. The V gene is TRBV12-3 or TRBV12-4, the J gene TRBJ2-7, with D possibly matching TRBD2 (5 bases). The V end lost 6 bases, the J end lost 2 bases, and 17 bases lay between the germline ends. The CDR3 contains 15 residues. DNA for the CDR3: TGTGCCAGCAGCCCCCGGGGAGAGGGCCCCTACGAGCAGTACTTC. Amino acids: CASSPRGEGPYEQYF.

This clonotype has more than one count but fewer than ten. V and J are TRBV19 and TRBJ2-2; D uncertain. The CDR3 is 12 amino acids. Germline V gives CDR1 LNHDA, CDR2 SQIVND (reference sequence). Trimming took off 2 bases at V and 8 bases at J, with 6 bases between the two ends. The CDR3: CASSIRMGELFF. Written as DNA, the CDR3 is TGTGCCAGTAGTATACGAATGGGGGAGCTGTTTTTT.

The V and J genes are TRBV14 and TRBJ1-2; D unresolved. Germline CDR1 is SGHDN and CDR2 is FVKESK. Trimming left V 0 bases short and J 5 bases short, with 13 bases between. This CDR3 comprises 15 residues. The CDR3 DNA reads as TGTGCCAGCAGCCAAGATCCCCCAACATGGTATGGCTACACCTTC. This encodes CASSQDPPTWYGYTF.